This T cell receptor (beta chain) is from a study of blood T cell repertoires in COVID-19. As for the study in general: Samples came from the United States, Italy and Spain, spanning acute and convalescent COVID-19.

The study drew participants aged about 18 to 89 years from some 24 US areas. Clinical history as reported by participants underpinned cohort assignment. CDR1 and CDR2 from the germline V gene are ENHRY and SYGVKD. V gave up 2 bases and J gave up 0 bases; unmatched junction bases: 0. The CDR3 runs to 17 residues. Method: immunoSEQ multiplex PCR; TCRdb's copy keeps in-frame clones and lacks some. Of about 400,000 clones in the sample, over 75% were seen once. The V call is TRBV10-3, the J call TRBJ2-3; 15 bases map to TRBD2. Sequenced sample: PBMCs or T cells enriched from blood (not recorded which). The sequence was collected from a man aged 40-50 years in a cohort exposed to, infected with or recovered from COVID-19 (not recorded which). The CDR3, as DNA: TGTGCCATCAGTGAGGGACTAGCGGGAGGGAGCACAGATACGCAGTATTTT. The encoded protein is CAISEGLAGGSTDTQYF.